The T cell receptor beta chain under discussion was sequenced for a study of blood T cell repertoires in COVID-19. About the research overall: COVID-19 samples collected from the United States, Italy and Spain covered acute and convalescent phases. Nucleic acid was either cDNA or gDNA, and it came from T cells, B-cell-depleted T cells, or PBMCs.

The Seattle patients joined while their infection was active and were tracked longitudinally afterward. Original analysis: Estimation of nucleated cell counts was performed using reference gene primer amplification. Method: immunoSEQ multiplex PCR; TCRdb's copy keeps in-frame clones and lacks some. That table gives V, J and clone size, and the DNA gave D and trimming. Among under 200,000 clones, approximately 84% were seen once, and the ten largest hold roughly 2.7%. Germline CDR1 and CDR2: SGHRS and YFSETQ. The CDR3 extends over 14 amino acids. Trimming pared 0 bases from V and 8 bases from J, leaving 11 bases between.

Sequenced sample: peripheral blood. The chain employs TRBV5-1 and TRBJ1-4; no definite D call. The sequence was collected from a woman of 80 years or more with COVID-19, enrolled during active disease. The CDR3 loop is CASSLGTVSEKLFF. CDR3 DNA: TGCGCCAGCAGCTTGGGCACAGTTTCCGAAAAACTGTTTTTT. The full variable domain, completed using reference TRBV5-1 and TRBJ1-4, is KAGVTQTPRYLIKTRGQQVTLSCSPISGHRSVSWYQQTPGQGLQFLFEYFSETQRNKGNFPGRFSGRQFSNSRSEMNVSTLELGDSALYLCASSLGTVSEKLFFGSGTQLSVL.